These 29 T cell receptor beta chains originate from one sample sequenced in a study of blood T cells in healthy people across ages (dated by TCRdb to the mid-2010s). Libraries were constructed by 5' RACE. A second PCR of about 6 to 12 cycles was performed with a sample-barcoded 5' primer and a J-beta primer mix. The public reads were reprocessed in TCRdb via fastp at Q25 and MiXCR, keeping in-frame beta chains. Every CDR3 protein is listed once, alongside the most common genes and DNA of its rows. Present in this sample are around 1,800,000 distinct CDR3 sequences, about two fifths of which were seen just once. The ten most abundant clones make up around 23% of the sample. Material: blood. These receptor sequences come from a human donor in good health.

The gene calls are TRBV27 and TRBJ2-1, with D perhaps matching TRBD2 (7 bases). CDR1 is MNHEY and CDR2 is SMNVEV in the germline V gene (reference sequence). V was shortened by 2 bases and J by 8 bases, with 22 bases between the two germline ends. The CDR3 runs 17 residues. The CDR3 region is CASSLGLLGGAGDEQFF. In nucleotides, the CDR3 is TGTGCCAGCAGTTTAGGGCTCTTGGGGGGGGCCGGCGATGAGCAGTTCTTC.

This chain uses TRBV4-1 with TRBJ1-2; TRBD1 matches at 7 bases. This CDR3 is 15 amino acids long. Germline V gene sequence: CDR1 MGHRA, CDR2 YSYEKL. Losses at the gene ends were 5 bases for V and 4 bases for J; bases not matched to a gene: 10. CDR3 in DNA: TGCGCCAGCAGCTACGCCCGGGACAGCCGCTATGGCTACACCTTC. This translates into CASSYARDSRYGYTF.

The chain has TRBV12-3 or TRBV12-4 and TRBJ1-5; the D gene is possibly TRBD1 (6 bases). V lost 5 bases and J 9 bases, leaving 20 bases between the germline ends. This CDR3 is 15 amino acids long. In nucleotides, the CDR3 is TGTGCCAGCAGTATAACCACAGGGCCCAGGGGGCCCCAGCATTTT. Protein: CASSITTGPRGPQHF.

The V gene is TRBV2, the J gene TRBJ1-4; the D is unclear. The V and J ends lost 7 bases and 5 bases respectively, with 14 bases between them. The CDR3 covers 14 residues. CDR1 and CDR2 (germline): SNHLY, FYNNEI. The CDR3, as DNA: TGTGCCAGCAATAGAGACGGGAAAAATGAAAAACTGTTTTTT. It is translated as CASNRDGKNEKLFF.

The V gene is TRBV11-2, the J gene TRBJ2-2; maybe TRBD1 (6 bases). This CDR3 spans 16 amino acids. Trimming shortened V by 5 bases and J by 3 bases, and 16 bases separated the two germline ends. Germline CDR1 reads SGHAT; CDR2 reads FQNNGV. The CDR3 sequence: CASSRLGGFDTGELFF. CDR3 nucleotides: TGTGCCAGCAGCCGCTTAGGGGGATTCGACACCGGGGAGCTGTTTTTT. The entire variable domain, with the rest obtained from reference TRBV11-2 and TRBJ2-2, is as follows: EAGVAQSPRYKIIEKRQSVAFWCNPISGHATLYWYQQILGQGPKLLIQFQNNGVVDDSQLPKDRFSAERLKGVDSTLKIQPAKLEDSAVYLCASSRLGGFDTGELFFGEGSRLTVL.

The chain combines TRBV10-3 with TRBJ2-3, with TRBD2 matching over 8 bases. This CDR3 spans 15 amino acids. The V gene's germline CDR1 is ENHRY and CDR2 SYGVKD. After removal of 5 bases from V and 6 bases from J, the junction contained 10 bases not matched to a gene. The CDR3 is CAISKAGVRSDTQYF. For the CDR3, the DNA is TGTGCCATCAGTAAAGCGGGGGTGCGGTCGGATACGCAGTATTTT.

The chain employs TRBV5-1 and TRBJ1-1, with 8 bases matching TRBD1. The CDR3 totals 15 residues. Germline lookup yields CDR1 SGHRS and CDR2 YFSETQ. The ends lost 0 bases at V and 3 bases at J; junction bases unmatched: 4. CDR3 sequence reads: CASSLGLTGDTEAFF. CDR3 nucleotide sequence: TGCGCCAGCAGCTTGGGACTGACAGGGGACACTGAAGCTTTCTTT.

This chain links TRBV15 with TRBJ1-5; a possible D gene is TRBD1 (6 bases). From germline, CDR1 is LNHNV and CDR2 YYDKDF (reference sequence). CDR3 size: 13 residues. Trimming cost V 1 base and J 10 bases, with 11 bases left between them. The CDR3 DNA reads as TGTGCCACCAGCAGAGGCAGGGGTTCTCCCCAGCATTTT. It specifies CATSRGRGSPQHF.

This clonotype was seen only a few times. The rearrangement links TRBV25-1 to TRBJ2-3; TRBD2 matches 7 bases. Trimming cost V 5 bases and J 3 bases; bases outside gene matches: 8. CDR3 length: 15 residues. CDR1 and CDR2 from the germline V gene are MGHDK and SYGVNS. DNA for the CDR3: TGTGCCAGCAGTTCCCGGGACTACCCTACAGATACGCAGTATTTT. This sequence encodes CASSSRDYPTDTQYF.

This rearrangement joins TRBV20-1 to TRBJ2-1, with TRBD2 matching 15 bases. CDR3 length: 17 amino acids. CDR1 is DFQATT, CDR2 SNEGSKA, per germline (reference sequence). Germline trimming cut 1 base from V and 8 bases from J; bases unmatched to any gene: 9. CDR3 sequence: CSARGWTSGGALDEQFF. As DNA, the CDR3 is TGCAGTGCTAGAGGCTGGACTAGCGGGGGGGCATTGGATGAGCAGTTCTTC.

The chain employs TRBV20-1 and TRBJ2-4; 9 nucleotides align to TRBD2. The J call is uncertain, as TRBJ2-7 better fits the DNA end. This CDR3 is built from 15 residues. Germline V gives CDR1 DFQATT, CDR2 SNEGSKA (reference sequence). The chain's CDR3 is CSAPENSGGIYEQYF. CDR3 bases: TGCAGTGCCCCCGAGAACAGCGGGGGGATCTACGAGCAGTACTTC.

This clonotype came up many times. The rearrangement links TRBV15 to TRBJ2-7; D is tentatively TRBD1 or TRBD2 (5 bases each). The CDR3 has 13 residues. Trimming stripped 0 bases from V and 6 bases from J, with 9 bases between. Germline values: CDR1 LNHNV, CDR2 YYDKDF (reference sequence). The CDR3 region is CATSRDPGSEQYF. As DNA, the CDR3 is TGTGCCACCAGCAGAGATCCAGGGAGCGAGCAGTACTTC. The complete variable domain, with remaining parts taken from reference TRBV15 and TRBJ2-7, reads DAMVIQNPRYQVTQFGKPVTLSCSQTLNHNVMYWYQQKSSQAPKLLFHYYDKDFNNEADTPDNFQSRRPNTSFCFLDIRSPGLGDTAMYLCATSRDPGSEQYFGPGTRLTVT.

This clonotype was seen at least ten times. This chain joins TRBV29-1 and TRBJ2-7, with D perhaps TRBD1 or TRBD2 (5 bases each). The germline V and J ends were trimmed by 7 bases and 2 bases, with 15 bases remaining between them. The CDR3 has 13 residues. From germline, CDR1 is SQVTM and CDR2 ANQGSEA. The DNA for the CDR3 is TGCAGCGCTCTTAGGGACGGGGCCTACGAGCAGTACTTC. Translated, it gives CSALRDGAYEQYF.

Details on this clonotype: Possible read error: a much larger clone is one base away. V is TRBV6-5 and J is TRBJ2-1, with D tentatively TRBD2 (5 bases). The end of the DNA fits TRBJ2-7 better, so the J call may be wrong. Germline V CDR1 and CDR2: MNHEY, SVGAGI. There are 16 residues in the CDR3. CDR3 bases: TGTGCCAGCAGTTACACGGATTCTAGCTCCTACAATGAGCAGTACTTC. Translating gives CASSYTDSSSYNEQYF.

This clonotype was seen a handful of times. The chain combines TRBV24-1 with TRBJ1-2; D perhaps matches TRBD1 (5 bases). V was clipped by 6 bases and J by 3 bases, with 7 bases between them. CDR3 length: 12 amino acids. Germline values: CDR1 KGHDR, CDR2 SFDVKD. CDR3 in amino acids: CATSQGDYGYTF. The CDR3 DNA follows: TGTGCCACCAGTCAGGGCGACTATGGCTACACCTTC.

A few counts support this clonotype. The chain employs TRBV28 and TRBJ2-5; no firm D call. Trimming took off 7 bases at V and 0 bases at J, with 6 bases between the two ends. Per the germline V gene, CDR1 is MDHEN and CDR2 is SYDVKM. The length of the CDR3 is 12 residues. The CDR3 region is CASMTDQETQYF. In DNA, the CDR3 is TGTGCCAGCATGACGGACCAAGAGACCCAGTACTTC.

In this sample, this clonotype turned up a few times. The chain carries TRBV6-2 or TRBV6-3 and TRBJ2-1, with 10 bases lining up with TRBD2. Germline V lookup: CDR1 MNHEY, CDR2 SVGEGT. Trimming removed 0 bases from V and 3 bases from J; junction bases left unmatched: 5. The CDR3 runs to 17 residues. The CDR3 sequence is CASSYSPTSGFYNEQFF. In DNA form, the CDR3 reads TGTGCCAGCAGTTACTCCCCGACTAGCGGGTTCTACAATGAGCAGTTCTTC.

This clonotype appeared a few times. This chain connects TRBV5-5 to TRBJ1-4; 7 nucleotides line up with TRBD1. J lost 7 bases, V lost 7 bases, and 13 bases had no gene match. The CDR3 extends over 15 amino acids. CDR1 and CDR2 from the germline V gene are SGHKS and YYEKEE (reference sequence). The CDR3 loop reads CASVSYPTGTEKLFF. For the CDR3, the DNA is TGTGCCAGCGTCTCATACCCGACAGGGACTGAAAAACTGTTTTTT.

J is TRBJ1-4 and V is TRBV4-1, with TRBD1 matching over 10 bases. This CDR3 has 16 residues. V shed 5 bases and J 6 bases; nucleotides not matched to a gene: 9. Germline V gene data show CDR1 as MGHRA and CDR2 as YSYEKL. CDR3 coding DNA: TGCGCCAGCAGCAACAGACAGGGGGCGATCCATGAAAAACTGTTTTTT. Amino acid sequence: CASSNRQGAIHEKLFF.

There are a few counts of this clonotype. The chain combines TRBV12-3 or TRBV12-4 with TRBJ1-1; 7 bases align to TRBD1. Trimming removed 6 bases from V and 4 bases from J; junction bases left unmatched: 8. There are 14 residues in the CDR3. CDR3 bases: TGTGCCAGCAGGGCCCAGGGGGGGGCCACTGAAGCTTTCTTT. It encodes CASRAQGGATEAFF.

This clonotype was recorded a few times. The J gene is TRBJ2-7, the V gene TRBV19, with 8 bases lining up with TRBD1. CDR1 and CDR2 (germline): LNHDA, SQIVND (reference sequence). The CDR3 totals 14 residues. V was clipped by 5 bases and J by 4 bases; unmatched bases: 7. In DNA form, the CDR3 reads TGTGCCAGTAGTTACCAGGGGGCTGGGTACGAGCAGTACTTC. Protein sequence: CASSYQGAGYEQYF.

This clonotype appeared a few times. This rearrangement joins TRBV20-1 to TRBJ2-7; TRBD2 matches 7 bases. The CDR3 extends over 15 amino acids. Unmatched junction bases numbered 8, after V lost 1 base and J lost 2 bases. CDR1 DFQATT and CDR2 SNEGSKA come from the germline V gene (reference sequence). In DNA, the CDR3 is TGCAGTGCTAGAGCTGGGCTAGCGGCCCCCTACGAGCAGTACTTC. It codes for CSARAGLAAPYEQYF.

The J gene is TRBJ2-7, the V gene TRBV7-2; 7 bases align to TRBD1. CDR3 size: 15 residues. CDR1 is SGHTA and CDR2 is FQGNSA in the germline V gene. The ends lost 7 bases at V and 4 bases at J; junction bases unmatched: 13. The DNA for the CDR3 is TGTGCCAGCACCCCCCAGGGGGTCTCCCGATACGAGCAGTACTTC. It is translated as CASTPQGVSRYEQYF.

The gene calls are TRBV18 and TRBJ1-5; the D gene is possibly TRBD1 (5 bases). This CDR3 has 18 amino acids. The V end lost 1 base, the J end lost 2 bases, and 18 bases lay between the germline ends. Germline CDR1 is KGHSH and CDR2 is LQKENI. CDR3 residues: CASSPLPITGGRNQPQHF. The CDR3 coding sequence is TGTGCCAGCTCACCACTGCCTATCACAGGCGGACGCAATCAGCCCCAGCATTTT.

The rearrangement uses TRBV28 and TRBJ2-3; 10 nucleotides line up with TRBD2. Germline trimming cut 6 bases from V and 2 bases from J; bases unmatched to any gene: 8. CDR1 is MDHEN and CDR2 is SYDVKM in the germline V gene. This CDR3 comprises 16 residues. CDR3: CASSHTGTSATDTQYF. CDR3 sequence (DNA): TGTGCCAGCAGCCACACCGGGACTAGCGCCACAGATACGCAGTATTTT.

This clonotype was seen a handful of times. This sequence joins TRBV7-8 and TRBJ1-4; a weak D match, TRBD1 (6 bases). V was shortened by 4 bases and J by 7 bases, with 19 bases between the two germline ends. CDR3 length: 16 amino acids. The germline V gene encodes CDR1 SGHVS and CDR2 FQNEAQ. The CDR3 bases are TGTGCCAGCAGCTACTACGGTGGGGGGGCGGGTGAAAAACTGTTTTTT. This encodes CASSYYGGGAGEKLFF. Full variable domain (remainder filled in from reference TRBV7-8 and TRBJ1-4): GAGVSQSPRYKVAKRGQDVALRCDPISGHVSLFWYQQALGQGPEFLTYFQNEAQLDKSGLPSDRFFAERPEGSVSTLKIQRTQQEDSAVYLCASSYYGGGAGEKLFFGSGTQLSVL.

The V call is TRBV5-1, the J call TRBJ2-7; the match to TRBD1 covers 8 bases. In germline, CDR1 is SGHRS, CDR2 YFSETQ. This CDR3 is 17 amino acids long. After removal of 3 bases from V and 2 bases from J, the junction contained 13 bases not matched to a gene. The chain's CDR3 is CASSSSPGGAPTYEQYF. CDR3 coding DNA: TGCGCCAGCAGCTCCAGCCCAGGGGGCGCGCCTACCTACGAGCAGTACTTC. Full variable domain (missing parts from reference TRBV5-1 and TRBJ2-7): KAGVTQTPRYLIKTRGQQVTLSCSPISGHRSVSWYQQTPGQGLQFLFEYFSETQRNKGNFPGRFSGRQFSNSRSEMNVSTLELGDSALYLCASSSSPGGAPTYEQYFGPGTRLTVT.

The CDR3 sequence is CASSLEPAGDYEQYF. The CDR3 coding sequence is TGTGCCAGCAGCTTAGAGCCAGCTGGAGACTACGAGCAGTACTTC. The chain couples TRBV7-6 to TRBJ2-7; D uncertain. CDR1 is SGHVS and CDR2 is FNYEAQ in the germline V gene. Between the trimmed V and J ends, which lost 1 base and 3 bases, there was a span of 13 bases. There are 15 residues in the CDR3.

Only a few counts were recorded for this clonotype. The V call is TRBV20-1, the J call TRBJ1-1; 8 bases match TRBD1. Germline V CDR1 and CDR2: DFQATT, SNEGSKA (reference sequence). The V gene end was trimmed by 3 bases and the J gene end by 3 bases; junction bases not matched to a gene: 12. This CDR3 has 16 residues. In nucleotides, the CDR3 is TGCAGTGCTAGGAATTACAGGGGGGGTTACGACACTGAAGCTTTCTTT. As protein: CSARNYRGGYDTEAFF.